Listed here are 16 T cell receptor beta chains from one sample, sequenced in a study of blood T cell repertoires in COVID-19. The repertoire was sequenced with immunoSEQ multiplex PCR; TCRdb's copy has only in-frame clones and lacks some. This sample has roughly 150,000 clones, with 84% found just once. Source material: PBMCs or T cells enriched from blood (not recorded which). The receptors stem from a man aged 45 to 65 in a cohort exposed to, infected with or recovered from COVID-19 (not recorded which).

The J gene is TRBJ2-3, the V gene TRBV2; tentatively, D is TRBD2 (6 bases). V was trimmed by 4 bases and J by 2 bases, leaving 16 bases between them. CDR1 and CDR2 (germline): SNHLY, FYNNEI. This CDR3 is built from 16 residues. CDR3 sequence (DNA): TGTGCCAGCAGTGGTTCCCTGGGACTCGACACAGATACGCAGTATTTT. Protein sequence: CASSGSLGLDTDTQYF. The full variable domain, with the rest looked up from reference TRBV2 and TRBJ2-3, is EPEVTQTPSHQVTQMGQEVILRCVPISNHLYFYWYRQILGQKVEFLVSFYNNEISEKSEIFDDQFSVERPDGSNFTLKIRSTKLEDSAMYFCASSGSLGLDTDTQYFGPGTRLTVL.

The V and J genes are TRBV11-2 and TRBJ2-7; 9 bases match TRBD1. The CDR3 is made up of 14 amino acids. Trimming took 4 bases from V and 3 from J; bases not matched to a gene: 4. Germline V gene sequence: CDR1 SGHAT, CDR2 FQNNGV. This CDR3 reads CASSYRQGGYEQYF. As DNA, the CDR3 is TGTGCCAGCAGCTACCGACAGGGGGGCTACGAGCAGTACTTC.

This chain connects TRBV5-5 to TRBJ1-3, with D uncertain. The CDR3 consists of 15 residues. Trimming cost V 5 bases and J 0 bases, with 12 bases left between them. Germline CDR1 reads SGHKS; CDR2 reads YYEKEE (reference sequence). The CDR3 loop reads CASRFTDYSGNTIYF. DNA of the CDR3: TGTGCCAGCAGATTCACAGATTACTCTGGAAACACCATATATTTT.

The V and J genes are TRBV9 and TRBJ1-5; a possible D gene is TRBD1 (5 bases). V gave up 3 bases and J gave up 0 bases, with 7 bases separating them. The CDR3 is made up of 14 amino acids. Germline assignment: CDR1 SGDLS and CDR2 YYNGEE. In DNA, the CDR3 is TGTGCCAGCAGCGCAGGACATAGCAATCAGCCCCAGCATTTT. This codes for CASSAGHSNQPQHF.

This sequence joins TRBV28 and TRBJ2-5, with TRBD2 matching over 7 bases. The CDR3 has 12 amino acids. Per germline, CDR1 MDHEN and CDR2 SYDVKM. Germline trimming cut 8 bases from V and 5 bases from J; bases unmatched to any gene: 5. CDR3 DNA: TGTGCCAGCCAGGGAGCGGGGGAGACCCAGTACTTC. As protein: CASQGAGETQYF. The full variable domain, completed using reference TRBV28 and TRBJ2-5, is DVKVTQSSRYLVKRTGEKVFLECVQDMDHENMFWYRQDPGLGLRLIYFSYDVKMKEKGDIPEGYSVSREKKERFSLILESASTNQTSMYLCASQGAGETQYFGPGTRLLVL.

The sample holds one count of this clone. The chain recombines TRBV7-2 with TRBJ2-7, with a weak D call TRBD2 (8 bases). This CDR3 has 16 residues. Trimming cost V 5 bases and J 5 bases, with 22 bases left between them. The germline gives CDR1 SGHTA, CDR2 FQGNSA. The CDR3 region is CASSPGGRGGVDEQYF. The CDR3 coding sequence is TGTGCCAGCAGCCCAGGGGGACGGGGGGGCGTCGACGAGCAGTACTTC.

This chain joins TRBV7-6 and TRBJ2-7; 9 bases align to TRBD1. Unmatched junction bases numbered 8, after V lost 1 base and J lost 4 bases. CDR1 and CDR2 from the germline V gene are SGHVS and FNYEAQ. This CDR3 has 16 amino acids. The CDR3 DNA follows: TGTGCCAGCAGCTTAGAGGGGTGGGACAGGGTTTACGAGCAGTACTTC. This encodes CASSLEGWDRVYEQYF.

The chain links TRBV9 to TRBJ2-1, with 8 bases fitting TRBD2. The CDR3 runs to 15 residues. CDR1 and CDR2 from the germline V gene are SGDLS and YYNGEE. The trim removed 4 bases at V and 0 bases at J, leaving 3 bases unmatched. The DNA of the CDR3 is TGTGCCAGCAGCTTTAGCGGGGACTCCTACAATGAGCAGTTCTTC. It is translated as CASSFSGDSYNEQFF.

The chain links TRBV5-1 to TRBJ2-7; 9 nucleotides match TRBD1. The CDR3 has 18 amino acids. J was trimmed by 5 bases and V by 4 bases; bases with no gene match: 19. The germline CDR1 and CDR2 sequences are SGHRS and YFSETQ. The CDR3 protein is CASSLGRDRESRRDEQYF. The CDR3 DNA reads as TGCGCCAGCAGCCTGGGCCGGGACAGGGAGTCGCGTAGGGACGAGCAGTACTTC.

This chain uses TRBV19 with TRBJ1-2; 9 nucleotides align to TRBD1. This CDR3 is built from 15 residues. Trimming cost V 5 bases and J 3 bases; bases outside gene matches: 7. Germline CDR1 LNHDA, CDR2 SQIVND (reference sequence). CDR3: CASSSNRGRDYGYTF. In nucleotides, the CDR3 is TGTGCCAGTAGTTCGAACAGGGGGCGTGACTATGGCTACACCTTC.

The chain has TRBV7-2 and TRBJ2-5; 7 bases line up with TRBD2. V dropped 6 bases and J dropped 2; count of bases not matched to a gene: 9. Germline V CDR1 and CDR2: SGHTA, FQGNSA. The CDR3 has 15 residues. This CDR3 is CASRPIGTTQETQYF. The CDR3 nucleotides read TGTGCCAGCAGGCCTATAGGGACTACACAAGAGACCCAGTACTTC.

The chain has TRBV15 and TRBJ2-1; D gene uncertain. The CDR3 runs to 13 residues. Germline CDR1 LNHNV, CDR2 YYDKDF (reference sequence). The germline V and J ends were trimmed by 0 bases and 12 bases, with 12 bases remaining between them. CDR3 DNA: TGTGCCACCAGCAGAGACCGGCTAGTAGGGCAGTTCTTC. Translated, it gives CATSRDRLVGQFF.

The count of this clone is one. The chain couples TRBV7-9 to TRBJ2-7; D may be TRBD1 (5 bases). The germline CDR1 and CDR2 sequences are SEHNR and FQNEAQ (reference sequence). Trimming stripped 10 bases from V and 2 bases from J, with 12 bases between. The CDR3 extends over 12 amino acids. CDR3 sequence reads: CAIGQGPYEQYF. The DNA for the CDR3 is TGTGCCATAGGGCAGGGCCCCTACGAGCAGTACTTC.

The chain combines TRBV10-2 with TRBJ1-4, with 7 bases fitting TRBD1. This CDR3 region has 11 residues. Germline-derived CDR1 and CDR2 are WSHSY and SAAADI. V trimming: 7 bases; J trimming: 8 bases; junction bases outside the gene matches: 1. The CDR3 DNA sequence: TGCGCCAGCAAGGACAGGGAAAAACTGTTTTTT. It specifies CASKDREKLFF.

This clone was seen only a few times. The rearrangement uses TRBV5-1 and TRBJ1-6, with 9 positions matching TRBD1. The CDR3 is 17 residues long. Germline loops: CDR1 SGHRS, CDR2 YFSETQ. The trim removed 4 bases at V and 7 bases at J, leaving 12 bases unmatched. The CDR3 DNA sequence: TGCGCCAGCAGCCAGAACACAGGGGGCGAGATAAATTCACCCCTCCACTTT. It yields the protein CASSQNTGGEINSPLHF.

Only one count was recorded for this clone. The genes are TRBV2 and TRBJ1-2; 8 nucleotides align to TRBD1. Germline trimming cut 6 bases from V and 6 bases from J; bases unmatched to any gene: 9. The germline V gene encodes CDR1 SNHLY and CDR2 FYNNEI. The CDR3 spans 14 residues. The CDR3 nucleotides are TGTGCCAGCAGCTCGGACAGGGTGAGGGATGGCTACACCTTC. Translation gives CASSSDRVRDGYTF.